This T cell receptor (beta chain) was identified during a study of molecular identifiers for immune sequencing clone quantification. Findings of the study overall: Effector cells had over 98% of their molecules in clones above 20 RNA copies, while naive cells had under 1%.

The sorting of naive CD8 T cells used the CD8+CD4-CCR7+CD45RA+ phenotype. Previously described methods and listed TCR primers were employed for the bulk TCR libraries. One entry per CDR3 protein results from TCRdb running MiXCR on the PCR reads. This table holds a few hundred thousand distinct CDR3 sequences, roughly a fifth found once. The germline V gene has CDR1 MNHEY and CDR2 SVGEGT. There are 18 residues in the CDR3. After removal of 0 bases from V and 3 bases from J, the junction contained 10 bases not matched to a gene. This clonotype was seen ten or more times. Antigen specificity is unknown. Input material: naive CD8+ T cells from blood, with Jurkat cell RNA spiked in. As for subset: FACS-sorted CD8+CD4-CCR7+CD45RA+ naive T cells. The TCR originated in a human donor in good health. Some libraries in this study had Jurkat cell RNA spiked in. The chain uses TRBV6-2 or TRBV6-3 and TRBJ2-3; 9 bases map to TRBD2. The CDR3 DNA sequence: TGTGCCAGCAGTTACTCGGTTTGGAATAGCGGGAGTACAGATACGCAGTATTTT. Translation gives CASSYSVWNSGSTDTQYF.